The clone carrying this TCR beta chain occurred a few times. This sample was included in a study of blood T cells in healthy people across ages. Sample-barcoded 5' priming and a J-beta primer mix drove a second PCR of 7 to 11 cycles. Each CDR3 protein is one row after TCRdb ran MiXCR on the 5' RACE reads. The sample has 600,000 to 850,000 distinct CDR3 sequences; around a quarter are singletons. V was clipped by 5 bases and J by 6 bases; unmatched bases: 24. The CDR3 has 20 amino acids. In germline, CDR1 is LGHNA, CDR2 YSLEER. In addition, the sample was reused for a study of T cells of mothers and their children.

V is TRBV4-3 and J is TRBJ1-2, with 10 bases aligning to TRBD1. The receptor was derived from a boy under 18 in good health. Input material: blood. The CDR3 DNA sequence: TGCGCCAGCAGCTCCAAGGTCATCCCGACAGGGGGCGCTTTAGAAGATGGCTACACCTTC. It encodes CASSSKVIPTGGALEDGYTF.